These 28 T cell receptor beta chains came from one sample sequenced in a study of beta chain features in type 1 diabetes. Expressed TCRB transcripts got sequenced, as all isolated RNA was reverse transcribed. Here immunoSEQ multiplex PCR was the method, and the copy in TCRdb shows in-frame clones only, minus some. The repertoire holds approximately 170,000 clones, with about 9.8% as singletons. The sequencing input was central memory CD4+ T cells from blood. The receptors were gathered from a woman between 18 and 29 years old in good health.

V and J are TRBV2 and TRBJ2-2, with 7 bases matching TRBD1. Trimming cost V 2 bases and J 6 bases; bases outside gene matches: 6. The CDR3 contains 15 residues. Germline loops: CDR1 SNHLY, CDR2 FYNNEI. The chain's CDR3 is CASSEQTGSAGELFF. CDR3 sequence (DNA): TGTGCCAGCAGTGAACAGACAGGGTCAGCCGGGGAGCTGTTTTTT.

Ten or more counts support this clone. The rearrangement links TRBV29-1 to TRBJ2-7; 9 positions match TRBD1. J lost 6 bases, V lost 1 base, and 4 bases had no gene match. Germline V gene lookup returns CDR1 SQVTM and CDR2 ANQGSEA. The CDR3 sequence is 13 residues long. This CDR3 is CSVEGDRAGEQYF. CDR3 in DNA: TGCAGCGTTGAAGGGGACAGGGCGGGCGAGCAGTACTTC.

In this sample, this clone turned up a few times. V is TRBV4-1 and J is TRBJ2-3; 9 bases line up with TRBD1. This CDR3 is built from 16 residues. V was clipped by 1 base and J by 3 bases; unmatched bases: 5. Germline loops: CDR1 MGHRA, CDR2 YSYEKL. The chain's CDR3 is CASSQAAGTGTDTQYF. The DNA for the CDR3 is TGCGCCAGCAGCCAAGCCGCCGGGACAGGGACAGATACGCAGTATTTT.

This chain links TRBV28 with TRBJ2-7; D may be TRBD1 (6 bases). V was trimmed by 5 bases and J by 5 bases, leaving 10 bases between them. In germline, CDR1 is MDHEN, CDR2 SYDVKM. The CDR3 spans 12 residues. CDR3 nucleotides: TGTGCCAGCAGTCCACAGGGTGACGAGCAGTACTTC. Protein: CASSPQGDEQYF.

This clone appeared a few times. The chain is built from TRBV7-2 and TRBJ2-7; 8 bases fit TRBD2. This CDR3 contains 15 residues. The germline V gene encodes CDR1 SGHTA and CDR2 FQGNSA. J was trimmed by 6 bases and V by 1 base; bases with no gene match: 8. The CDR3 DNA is TGTGCCAGCAGCTTAGGACTTCAGCGGGGGTTCGAGCAGTACTTC. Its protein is CASSLGLQRGFEQYF.

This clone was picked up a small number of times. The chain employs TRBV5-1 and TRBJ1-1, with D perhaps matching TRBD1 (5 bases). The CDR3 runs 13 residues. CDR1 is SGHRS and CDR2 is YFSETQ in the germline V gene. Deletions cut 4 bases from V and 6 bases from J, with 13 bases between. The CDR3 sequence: CASSPLGGAEAFF. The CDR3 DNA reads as TGCGCCAGCAGCCCCTTGGGAGGGGCTGAAGCTTTCTTT. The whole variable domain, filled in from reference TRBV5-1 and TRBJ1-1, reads KAGVTQTPRYLIKTRGQQVTLSCSPISGHRSVSWYQQTPGQGLQFLFEYFSETQRNKGNFPGRFSGRQFSNSRSEMNVSTLELGDSALYLCASSPLGGAEAFFGQGTRLTVV.

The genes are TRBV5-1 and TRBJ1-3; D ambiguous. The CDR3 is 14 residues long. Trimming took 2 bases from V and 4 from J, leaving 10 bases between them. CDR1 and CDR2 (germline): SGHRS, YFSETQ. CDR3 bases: TGCGCCAGCAGCTTACAAGGAGTGGGAAACACCATATATTTT. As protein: CASSLQGVGNTIYF.

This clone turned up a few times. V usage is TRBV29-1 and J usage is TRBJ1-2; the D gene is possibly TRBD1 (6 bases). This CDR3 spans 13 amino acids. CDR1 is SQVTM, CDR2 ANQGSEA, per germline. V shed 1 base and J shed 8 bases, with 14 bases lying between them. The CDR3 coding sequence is TGCAGCGTTGAAGTAGGGGGGGGGCGCGGCTACACCTTC. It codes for CSVEVGGGRGYTF. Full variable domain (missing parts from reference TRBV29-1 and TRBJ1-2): SAVISQKPSRDICQRGTSLTIQCQVDSQVTMMFWYRQQPGQSLTLIATANQGSEATYESGFVIDKFPISRPNLTFSTLTVSNMSPEDSSIYLCSVEVGGGRGYTFGSGTRLTVV.

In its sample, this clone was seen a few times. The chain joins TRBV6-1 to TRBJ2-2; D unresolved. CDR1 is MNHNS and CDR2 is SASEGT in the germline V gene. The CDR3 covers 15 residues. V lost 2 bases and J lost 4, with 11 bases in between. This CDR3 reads CASSEQSMSTGELFF. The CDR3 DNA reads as TGTGCCAGCAGTGAACAAAGCATGAGCACCGGGGAGCTGTTTTTT.

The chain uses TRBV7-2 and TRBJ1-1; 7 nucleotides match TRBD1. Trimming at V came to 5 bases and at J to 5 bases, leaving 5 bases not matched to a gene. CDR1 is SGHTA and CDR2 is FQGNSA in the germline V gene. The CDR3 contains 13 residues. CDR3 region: CASSKQGWTEAFF. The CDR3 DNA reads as TGTGCCAGCAGCAAACAGGGGTGGACTGAAGCTTTCTTT.

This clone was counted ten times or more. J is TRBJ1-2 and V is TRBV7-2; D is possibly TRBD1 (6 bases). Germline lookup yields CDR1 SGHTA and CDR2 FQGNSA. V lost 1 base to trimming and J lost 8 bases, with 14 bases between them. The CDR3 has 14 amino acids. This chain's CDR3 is CASSLGQGRNGYTF. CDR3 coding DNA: TGTGCCAGCAGCTTAGGGCAGGGGAGAAACGGCTACACCTTC. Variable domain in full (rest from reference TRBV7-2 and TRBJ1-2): GAGVSQSPSNKVTEKGKDVELRCDPISGHTALYWYRQSLGQGLEFLIYFQGNSAPDKSGLPSDRFSAERTGGSVSTLTIQRTQQEDSAVYLCASSLGQGRNGYTFGSGTRLTVV.

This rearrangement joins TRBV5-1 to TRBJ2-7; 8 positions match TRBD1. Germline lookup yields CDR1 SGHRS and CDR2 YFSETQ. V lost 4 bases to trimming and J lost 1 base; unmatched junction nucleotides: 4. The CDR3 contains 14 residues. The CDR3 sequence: CASSGQGASYEQYF. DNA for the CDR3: TGCGCCAGCAGCGGACAGGGTGCATCCTACGAGCAGTACTTC.

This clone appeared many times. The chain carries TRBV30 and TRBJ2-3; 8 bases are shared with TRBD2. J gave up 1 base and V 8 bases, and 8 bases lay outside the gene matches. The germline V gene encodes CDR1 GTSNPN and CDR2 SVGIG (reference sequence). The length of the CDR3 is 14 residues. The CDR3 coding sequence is TGTGCCGGAGAGCGGGGGCCCGGCACAGATACGCAGTATTTT. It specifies CAGERGPGTDTQYF.

CDR3 protein: CASSQILGTDTQYF. Here the CDR3 DNA reads TGCGCCAGCAGCCAAATCCTTGGCACAGATACGCAGTATTTT. The rearrangement uses TRBV4-3 and TRBJ2-3; D call uncertain. This CDR3 is built from 14 residues. The V gene lost 2 bases and the J gene lost 1 base, with 7 bases spanning the gap. Germline lookup yields CDR1 LGHNA and CDR2 YSLEER.

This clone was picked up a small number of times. The DNA for the CDR3 is TGTGCCAGCAGCGATGACAGGGGGCTAGGGGGCTACACCTTC. The encoded protein is CASSDDRGLGGYTF. The chain employs TRBV9 and TRBJ1-2; 10 bases line up with TRBD1. The trim removed 3 bases at V and 8 bases at J, leaving 7 bases unmatched. This CDR3 is built from 14 residues. From germline, CDR1 is SGDLS and CDR2 YYNGEE.

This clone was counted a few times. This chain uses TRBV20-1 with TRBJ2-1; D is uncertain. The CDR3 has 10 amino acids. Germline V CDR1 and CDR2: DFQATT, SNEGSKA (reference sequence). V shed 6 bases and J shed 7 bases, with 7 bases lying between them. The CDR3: CSAWANEQFF. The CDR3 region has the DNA TGCAGTGCGTGGGCGAATGAGCAGTTCTTC.

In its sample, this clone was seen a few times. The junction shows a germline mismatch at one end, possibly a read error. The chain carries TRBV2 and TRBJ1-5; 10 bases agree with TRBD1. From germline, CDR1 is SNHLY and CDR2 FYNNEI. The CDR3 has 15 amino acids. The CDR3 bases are TGTGTCAGCAGAATCGGGACAGGGGGCAATCAGCCCCAGCATTTT. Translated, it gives CVSRIGTGGNQPQHF.

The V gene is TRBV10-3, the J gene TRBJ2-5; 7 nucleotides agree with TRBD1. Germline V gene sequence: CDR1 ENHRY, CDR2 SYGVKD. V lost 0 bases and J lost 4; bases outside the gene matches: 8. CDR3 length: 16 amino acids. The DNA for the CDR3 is TGTGCCATCAGTGAGTCGTTAGGGACAGATGGAGAGACCCAGTACTTC. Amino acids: CAISESLGTDGETQYF.

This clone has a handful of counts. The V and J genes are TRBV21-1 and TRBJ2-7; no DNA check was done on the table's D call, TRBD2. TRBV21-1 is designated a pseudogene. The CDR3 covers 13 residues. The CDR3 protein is CASSKPPGYEQYF. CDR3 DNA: TGTGCCAGCAGCAAACCCCCCGGGTACGAGCAGTACTTC.

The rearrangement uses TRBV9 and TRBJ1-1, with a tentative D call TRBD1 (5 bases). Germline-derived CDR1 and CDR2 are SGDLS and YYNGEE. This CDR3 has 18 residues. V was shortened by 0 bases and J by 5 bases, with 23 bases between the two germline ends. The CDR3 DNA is TGTGCCAGCAGCGTAGCCGCGGGGGACCTCCCCCCGGCAACTGAAGCTTTCTTT. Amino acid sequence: CASSVAAGDLPPATEAFF.

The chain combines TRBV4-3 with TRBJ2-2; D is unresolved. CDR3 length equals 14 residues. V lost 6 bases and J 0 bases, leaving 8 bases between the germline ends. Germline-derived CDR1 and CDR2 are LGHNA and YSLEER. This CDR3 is CASRPSPNTGELFF. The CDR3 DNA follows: TGCGCCAGCAGACCGAGTCCGAACACCGGGGAGCTGTTTTTT.

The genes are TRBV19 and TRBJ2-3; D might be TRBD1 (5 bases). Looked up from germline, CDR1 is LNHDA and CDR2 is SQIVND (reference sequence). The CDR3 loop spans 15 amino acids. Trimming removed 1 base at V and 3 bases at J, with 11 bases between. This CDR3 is CASSIVGQGTDTQYF. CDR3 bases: TGTGCCAGTAGTATAGTTGGCCAGGGAACAGATACGCAGTATTTT.

CDR3 DNA sequence: TGTGCCAGCAGCTTGGGGACAGGCACCGGGGAGCTGTTTTTT. Translation gives CASSLGTGTGELFF. This chain connects TRBV7-9 to TRBJ2-2; 8 bases are shared with TRBD1. CDR1 and CDR2 (germline): SEHNR, FQNEAQ (reference sequence). This CDR3 spans 14 amino acids. V was clipped by 3 bases and J by 4 bases; unmatched bases: 1.

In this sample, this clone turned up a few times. CDR3 nucleotides: TGTGCCACCTCAGACAGGGGAAAGTCCTACAATGAGCAGTTCTTC. This gives the protein CATSDRGKSYNEQFF. The gene calls are TRBV6-1 and TRBJ2-1; TRBD1 agrees at 8 bases. This CDR3 is 15 amino acids long. Germline CDR1 MNHNS, CDR2 SASEGT. The V gene end was trimmed by 10 bases and the J gene end by 1 base; junction bases not matched to a gene: 9.

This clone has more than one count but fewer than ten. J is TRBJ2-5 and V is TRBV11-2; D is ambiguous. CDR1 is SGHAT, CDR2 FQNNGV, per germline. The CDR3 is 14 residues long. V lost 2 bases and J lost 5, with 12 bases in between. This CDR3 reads CASSLNTIQETQYF. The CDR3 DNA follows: TGTGCCAGCAGCTTAAACACCATCCAGGAGACCCAGTACTTC.

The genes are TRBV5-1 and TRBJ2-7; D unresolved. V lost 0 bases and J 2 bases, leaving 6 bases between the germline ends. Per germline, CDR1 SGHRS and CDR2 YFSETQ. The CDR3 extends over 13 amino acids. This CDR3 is CASSLAGTYEQYF. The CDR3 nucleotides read TGCGCCAGCAGCTTGGCAGGAACCTACGAGCAGTACTTC.

CDR3: CACKTRDRPYEQYF. The CDR3 region has the DNA TGTGCCTGCAAAACCCGGGACAGGCCCTACGAGCAGTACTTC. The rearrangement uses TRBV30 and TRBJ2-7; TRBD1 matches at 8 bases. The CDR3 sequence is 14 residues long. Germline V gives CDR1 GTSNPN, CDR2 SVGIG (reference sequence). Unmatched junction bases numbered 9, after V lost 6 bases and J lost 2 bases.

The CDR3 DNA follows: TGTGCCAGCAGCCCCTTGGACAGCCCCTCCTACGAGCAGTACTTC. It codes for CASSPLDSPSYEQYF. The chain employs TRBV9 and TRBJ2-7, with D possibly being TRBD1 (6 bases). CDR1 is SGDLS, CDR2 YYNGEE, per germline. The CDR3 length is 15 residues. Trimming removed 4 bases from V and 0 bases from J, with 14 bases in between.